The 15 T cell receptor beta chains presented below share a single source sample, sequenced in a study of PD-1 blockade in classical Hodgkin lymphoma. This table comes from immunoSEQ multiplex PCR, and its TCRdb copy is limited to in-frame clones, with some not included. The sample lists around 17,000 clones, around four fifths occurring once. After autologous stem cell transplantation all patients relapsed, and prior brentuximab vedotin exposure differed between cohorts. Purified CD4+ T cells were obtained from thawed PBMCs through magnetic negative selection. This specimen consisted of CD4+ T cells from blood, obtained at baseline. These receptors were obtained from a human donor with classical Hodgkin lymphoma.

The chain links TRBV6-1 to TRBJ1-4; D is perhaps TRBD1 (5 bases). Germline V gene data show CDR1 as MNHNS and CDR2 as SASEGT. The CDR3 has 16 amino acids. Trimming shortened V by 3 bases and J by 7 bases, and 18 bases separated the two germline ends. The chain's CDR3 is CASSEPGPGTGEKLFF. In DNA form, the CDR3 reads TGTGCCAGCAGTGAGCCGGGACCTGGGACGGGTGAAAAACTGTTTTTT.

The chain links TRBV9 to TRBJ2-1, with 12 bases lining up with TRBD2. This CDR3 has 15 residues. The germline V gene encodes CDR1 SGDLS and CDR2 YYNGEE. V lost 5 bases, J lost 6 bases, and 6 bases stayed unmatched. In DNA form, the CDR3 reads TGTGCCAGCAGACCGCTAGCGGGGGGGTCCAATGAGCAGTTCTTC. Translation: CASRPLAGGSNEQFF.

This chain connects TRBV10-3 to TRBJ2-7; D is unresolved. V was clipped by 8 bases and J by 1 base, with 12 bases between them. The CDR3 runs 13 residues. Looked up from germline, CDR1 is ENHRY and CDR2 is SYGVKD. The CDR3 DNA reads TGTGCCATCCGCCCTACAGCGTCCTACGAGCAGTACTTC. It encodes CAIRPTASYEQYF.

The chain recombines TRBV5-1 with TRBJ1-2; no definite D call. Per germline, CDR1 SGHRS and CDR2 YFSETQ. V was cut by 2 bases and J by 6 bases, with 17 bases left in between. This CDR3 has 15 amino acids. The CDR3 nucleotides are TGCGCCAGCAGCTTAGGGAACTCCTATACACATGGCTACACCTTC. Translating it yields CASSLGNSYTHGYTF.

The V gene is TRBV6-1, the J gene TRBJ2-7; no firm D call. The V gene lost 5 bases and the J gene lost 7 bases, with 12 bases spanning the gap. The CDR3 is 12 amino acids. The germline V gene has CDR1 MNHNS and CDR2 SASEGT. CDR3 sequence: CASSQTPREQYF. CDR3 DNA: TGTGCCAGCAGTCAGACTCCCCGAGAGCAGTACTTC.

The chain joins TRBV27 to TRBJ1-1; 8 bases are a match to TRBD1. This CDR3 comprises 12 residues. CDR1 and CDR2 from the germline V gene are MNHEY and SMNVEV (reference sequence). Unmatched junction bases numbered 3, after V lost 8 bases and J lost 4 bases. CDR3 DNA: TGTGCCAGCGGACAGGGTGGCACTGAAGCTTTCTTT. It codes for CASGQGGTEAFF.

V is TRBV2 and J is TRBJ1-1; 8 bases map to TRBD1. There are 16 residues in the CDR3. V gave up 3 bases and J gave up 7 bases; unmatched junction bases: 13. From germline, CDR1 is SNHLY and CDR2 FYNNEI. The CDR3 DNA is TGTGCCAGCAGTGACCTCCCGGGACAGGAGTTTGTTGAAGCTTTCTTT. It yields the protein CASSDLPGQEFVEAFF.

This chain uses TRBV11-3 with TRBJ2-3; no clear D gene. Germline CDR1 is SGHNT and CDR2 is YENEEA. This CDR3 comprises 14 residues. Trimming shortened V by 0 bases and J by 3 bases, and 7 bases separated the two germline ends. CDR3 sequence: CASSLDPGTDTQYF. The CDR3 DNA follows: TGTGCCAGCAGCTTAGATCCTGGGACAGATACGCAGTATTTT.

This rearrangement joins TRBV19 to TRBJ1-2; 7 nucleotides agree with TRBD1. In germline, CDR1 is LNHDA, CDR2 SQIVND (reference sequence). This CDR3 is built from 15 residues. V lost 3 bases, J lost 4 bases, and 8 bases stayed unmatched. In DNA form, the CDR3 reads TGTGCCAGTAGTATCGCGCAGGGGGGGAGCTATGGCTACACCTTC. This translates into CASSIAQGGSYGYTF.

The chain is built from TRBV7-2 and TRBJ2-3, with D hard to call. Germline loops: CDR1 SGHTA, CDR2 FQGNSA. V was pared by 4 bases and J by 0 bases, with 8 bases between. The CDR3 runs to 14 residues. DNA of the CDR3: TGTGCCAGCAGCTCGAAAGCGAGCACAGATACGCAGTATTTT. Its protein is CASSSKASTDTQYF.

The chain is built from TRBV5-1 and TRBJ2-5; TRBD2 aligns across 7 bases. The CDR3 runs 14 residues. Germline V CDR1 and CDR2: SGHRS, YFSETQ. With V trimmed by 2 bases and J by 7 bases, 8 bases remained unmatched. The CDR3 DNA is TGCGCCAGCAGCTTCGGGGCCTGGGGGGGGACCCAGTACTTC. This sequence encodes CASSFGAWGGTQYF.

The sample holds a few counts of this clone. The chain links TRBV4-2 to TRBJ2-5; the match to TRBD2 covers 9 bases. This CDR3 spans 15 amino acids. Germline loops: CDR1 LGHNA, CDR2 YNFKEQ. Trimming took 0 bases from V and 2 from J; bases not matched to a gene: 1. CDR3 sequence (DNA): TGTGCCAGCAGCCAAGAGACTAGCGGACAAGAGACCCAGTACTTC. Amino acid sequence: CASSQETSGQETQYF.

The CDR3 loop reads CASSVDGGITEAFF. DNA for the CDR3: TGTGCCAGCAGCGTAGACGGGGGGATCACTGAAGCTTTCTTT. V gene TRBV9 combines with J gene TRBJ1-1; a weak D match, TRBD1 (5 bases). This CDR3 comprises 14 residues. Germline CDR1 reads SGDLS; CDR2 reads YYNGEE. The V and J ends lost 0 bases and 4 bases respectively, with 10 bases between them.

The chain combines TRBV11-2 with TRBJ1-4; 9 bases line up with TRBD1. V trimming: 2 bases; J trimming: 5 bases; junction bases outside the gene matches: 9. Germline V CDR1 and CDR2: SGHAT, FQNNGV. The CDR3 length is 17 residues. As DNA, the CDR3 is TGTGCCAGCAGCTTACGTGGGGGACAGGGCAGGAATGAAAAACTGTTTTTT. It specifies CASSLRGGQGRNEKLFF.

This clone was observed a handful of times. The rearrangement joins TRBV5-1 to TRBJ1-3, with 10 bases lining up with TRBD1. CDR3 length equals 16 residues. V lost 4 bases, J lost 0 bases, and 4 bases stayed unmatched. Germline V lookup: CDR1 SGHRS, CDR2 YFSETQ. The CDR3 loop reads CASSMTGGYSGNTIYF. CDR3 bases: TGCGCCAGCAGCATGACAGGGGGCTACTCTGGAAACACCATATATTTT.